This T cell receptor beta chain was found in a study of post-analysis software for immune sequencing data. Study information: The courses of disease that were included comprised relapsing-remitting, secondary progressive and progressive-relapsing multiple sclerosis.

This clonotype was seen more than once but under ten times. The antigen remains unidentified. cDNA libraries for TCR beta contained unique molecular identifiers. Via MiXCR, TCRdb re-called the PCR reads, giving one row per CDR3 protein. Here the sample spans 650,000 to 850,000 distinct CDR3 sequences, roughly 50% being singletons. Points from the study as a whole: Four to six TRBV segments appeared more often in patients than in controls, and TRBV5-6, TRBV5-1 and TRBV20-1 were among these.

The V and J ends lost 0 bases and 8 bases respectively, with 10 bases between them. This CDR3 spans 12 amino acids. CDR1 is DFQATT and CDR2 is SNEGSKA in the germline V gene (reference sequence). The receptor comes from a girl aged 5-17 years with multiple sclerosis. Source material: blood. The chain is built from TRBV20-1 and TRBJ1-2, with D tentatively TRBD1 (6 bases). The CDR3 protein is CSARDPRGGYTF. CDR3 coding DNA: TGCAGTGCTAGAGATCCCAGGGGCGGCTACACCTTC.